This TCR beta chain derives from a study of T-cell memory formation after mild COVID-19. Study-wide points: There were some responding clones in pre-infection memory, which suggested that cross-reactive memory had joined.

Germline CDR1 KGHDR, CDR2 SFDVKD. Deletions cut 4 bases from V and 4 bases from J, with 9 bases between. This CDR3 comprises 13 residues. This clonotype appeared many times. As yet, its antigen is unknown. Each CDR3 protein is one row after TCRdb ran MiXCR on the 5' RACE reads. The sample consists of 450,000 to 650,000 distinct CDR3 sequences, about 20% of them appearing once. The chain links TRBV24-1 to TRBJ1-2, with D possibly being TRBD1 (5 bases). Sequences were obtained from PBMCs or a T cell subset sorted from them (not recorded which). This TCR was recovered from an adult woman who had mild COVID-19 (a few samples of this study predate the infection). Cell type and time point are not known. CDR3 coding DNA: TGTGCCACCAGTGAAACAGGTTCCTATGGCTACACCTTC. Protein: CATSETGSYGYTF.